This TCR beta chain comes out of a study of regulatory T cells in long-lasting Graves disease (dated by TCRdb to the early 2020s). Looking at the study overall: Antithyroid drugs had been taken for less than 3 months by newly diagnosed Graves' disease patients. Persistent Graves' disease patients were compared with newly diagnosed Graves' disease patients by peripheral blood TCR sequencing and RNA sequencing. The study was conducted in China and was registered as a clinical trial. A total of 35 or so samples were covered by TCR sequencing, comprising approximately 13 persistent and about 20 newly diagnosed Graves' disease patients. Paper-wide results and their limitations: The authors noted that the small sample size was a limitation that may lower accuracy. Compared with newly diagnosed patients, patients with persistent Graves' disease had lower TCR Shannon entropy and fewer highly expanded clones, which suggests clonal expansion. Sequencing and analysis were limited to the TCR beta chain. More public clonotypes were shared among persistent patients (2,741) than among newly diagnosed patients (roughly 1,000). Peripheral blood alone was examined, since thyroid tissue, which constituted the primary lesion, could not be accessed. TRBV28, TRBJ1-2 and TRBJ2-5 were preferentially used in persistent disease, while TRBV20-1 and TRBJ2-1 were favored in newly diagnosed disease.

The table lists this clonotype with many counts. The specificity of this receptor is unknown. Base qualities are not at hand, and no much larger clone is one base apart. CDR1 and CDR2 are drawn from the germline V gene: MNHNS, SASEGT. Between the V and J ends, shortened by 6 bases and 5 bases respectively, the junction contains 10 bases. The CDR3 runs 12 amino acids, cysteine and phenylalanine included. This entry keeps only the CDR3 DNA: 36 bases, framed from base 1. What the time point label conveys for this sample: newly diagnosed GD, antithyroid drugs for less than 3 months. For both TCR sequencing and RNA sequencing, RNA was extracted from PBMCs in TRIzol. The diagnosis of Graves' disease followed American Thyroid Association guidelines. Patients for the study were recruited at an endocrinology department in Xi'an, China. Each patient gave around 9.2 milliliters of peripheral blood, collected in an EDTA anticoagulant tube. PBMCs were isolated by Ficoll Paque Plus density gradient separation without further T cell sorting. RNA quality was checked with an Agilent 2100 Bioanalyzer and agarose gel, and concentration with a NanoDrop 2000.

The library was prepared using multiplex PCR. Reads for this sample came from an Illumina HiSeq 4000. CDR3 regions were amplified by Arm-PCR with iRepertoire HTBI primers to construct TCR beta libraries. Before sequencing, the PCR products underwent gel purification. Regarding the original processing steps: A total of some 65 TRBV and approximately 15 TRBJ segments were identified across samples and were used for gene usage analysis of CDR3 amino acid clonotypes. COPE and FqMerger were used to merge filtered high-quality paired reads into contigs. BLAST was used to align contigs to IMGT TRBV, TRBD and TRBJ reference genes, with CDR3 defined following IMGT. Clonotypes above 0.1% frequency were classified as highly expanded clones. Shannon entropy was used to measure repertoire diversity, and the Gini coefficient was used to measure V-J evenness. Clonotypes shared by more than one individual were considered public. TCRdb trimmed public reads at Q25 via fastp, called clones via MiXCR and kept in-frame beta chains. Here each entry gathers all rows of one CDR3 protein and keeps the most common genes and DNA. These V and J calls derive from TCRdb rather than the authors' analysis. The sample table lists 350,000 to 400,000 distinct CDR3 sequences, around 15% of them with a count of one. The top ten clones comprise around 20% of the sample.

Separately, the same data were catalogued under a study of T cells in Graves' hyperthyroidism and ophthalmopathy. That second publication adds: Stable Graves' hyperthyroidism was defined as the absence of progression to ophthalmopathy over 18 months of follow-up. Hyperthyroidism patients were newly diagnosed, had a disease duration of under 2 months, and were aged 18 to 65 years. The study excluded patients with uncontrolled infections, other autoimmune diseases, pregnancy or lactation. Clinical symptoms, serum thyroxine and TRAb, thyroid ultrasound, and orbital computed tomography formed the basis for the diagnoses. The TCR CDR3 was subjected to a first round of RT-PCR using the HTBI primer set and the Qiagen OneStep RT-PCR kit. Most expanded thyroid clonotypes (frequency above 0.001) were also detected in blood, suggesting blood repertoires may reflect thyroid immune responses. A model built on a 13 V-J signature distinguished ophthalmopathy from stable hyperthyroidism, reaching 85% to 90% sensitivity and around 81% specificity in cross-validation and 80%/75% in testing. In validation, the model predicted progression to ophthalmopathy a median of 6.5 months before onset, with approximately 68% sensitivity and about 72% specificity. To identify TCR V-J signatures that set the groups apart, the researchers used a discovery cohort of more than 95 patients, made up of 40 to 45 with Graves' ophthalmopathy and some 56 with stable Graves' hyperthyroidism. Whether ophthalmopathy could be predicted prospectively was tested in an independent validation cohort made up of roughly 19 hyperthyroidism patients plus 17 patients who later progressed to ophthalmopathy. The 100 or so discovery patients were divided at random into training and test sets in a 7:3 ratio. Thyroid tissue and blood T-cell repertoires from six Graves' hyperthyroidism patients were also compared in the study. After blood sampling, hyperthyroidism patients were treated with methimazole at a starting dose of 30 mg daily, and ophthalmopathy patients were treated with high-dose intravenous methylprednisolone. A second multiplex PCR round built the libraries, followed by size selection and purification. The libraries were sequenced on an Illumina HiSeq2000 using paired-end 100 bp reads. SOAPnuke was used to process the raw data, with reads discarded if the reads contained adapters or uncalled bases, had a mean Phred below 15, or lacked an exact constant-primer or identifier match. COPE v1.2.5 was used to merge the high-quality paired reads, and each unique nucleotide sequence was defined as a clonotype. Clonotypes were aligned to IMGT TRBV, TRBD and TRBJ reference segments using MiTCR v1.1. The analysis was restricted to V-J combinations with a frequency above 0.0001, which together covered just over 98% of the repertoires. The TCS score was defined as the ratio of F50 (clonal expansion) to E x V (chaos), calculated using BLOSUM62-based TCRdist between CDR3 peptides within each V-J. Welch's t-statistics and random forest reduced several hundred V-J features to 13, which were used in a naive Bayes classifier (R e1071). No statistical method was used to set the sample size in advance, and investigators knew the group allocation. The paper reports TCR Vbeta CDR3 sequencing of 130 to 150 peripheral blood samples: around 45 ophthalmopathy, some 80 hyperthyroidism and 17 progressor patients.

The sequencing here drew on peripheral blood mononuclear cells (PBMCs), taken at new diagnosis, from a patient treated with antithyroid drugs. The sequence joins TRBV6-1 to TRBJ2-5; matching of 5 bases hints at TRBD1 as the D gene. This TCR came from a woman aged 18 to 35 with Graves disease. Donor details come from another sample of the same person, matched by shared clones. DNA sequence: TGTGCCAGCAGAGCAGGGATGGAGACCCAGTACTTC. Protein translation: CASRAGMETQYF.